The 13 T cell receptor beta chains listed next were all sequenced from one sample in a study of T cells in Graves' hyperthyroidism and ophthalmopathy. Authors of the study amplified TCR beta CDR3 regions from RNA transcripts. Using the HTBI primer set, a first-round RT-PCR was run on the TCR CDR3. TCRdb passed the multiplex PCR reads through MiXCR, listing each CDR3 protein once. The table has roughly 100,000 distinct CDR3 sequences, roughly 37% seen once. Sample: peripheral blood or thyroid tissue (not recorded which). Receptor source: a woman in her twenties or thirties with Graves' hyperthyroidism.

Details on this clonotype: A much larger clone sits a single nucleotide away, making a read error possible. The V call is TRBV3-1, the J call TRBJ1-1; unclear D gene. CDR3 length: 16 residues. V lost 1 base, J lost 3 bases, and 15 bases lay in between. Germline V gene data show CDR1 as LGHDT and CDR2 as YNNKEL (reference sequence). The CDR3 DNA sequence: TGTGCCAGCAGCCAAGGTGAACCCCCTCGAGACACTGAAGCTTTCTTT. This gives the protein CASSQGEPPRDTEAFF.

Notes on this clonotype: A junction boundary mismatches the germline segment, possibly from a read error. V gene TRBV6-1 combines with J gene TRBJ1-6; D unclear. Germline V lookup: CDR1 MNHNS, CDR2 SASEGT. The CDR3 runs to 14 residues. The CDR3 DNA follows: TGTGCCGGCAGTCCCCCTTCCTATAATTCACCCCTCCACTTC. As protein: CAGSPPSYNSPLHF.

The CDR3 DNA reads as TGTGCCAGCAGCTTAGTAGTGGGAGGGGAGACCCAGTACTTC. Its protein is CASSLVVGGETQYF. This chain connects TRBV7-6 to TRBJ2-5, with 7 bases aligning to TRBD2. This CDR3 contains 14 residues. The junction had 4 bases not matched to a gene; V was cut back by 1 base and J by 5 bases. CDR1 and CDR2 (germline): SGHVS, FNYEAQ.

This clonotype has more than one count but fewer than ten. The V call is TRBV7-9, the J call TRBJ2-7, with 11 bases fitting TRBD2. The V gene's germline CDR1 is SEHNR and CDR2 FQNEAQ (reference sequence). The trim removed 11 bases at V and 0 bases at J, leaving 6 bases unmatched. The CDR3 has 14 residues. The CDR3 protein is CAWRGLAASYEQYF. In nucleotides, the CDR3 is TGTGCCTGGCGGGGACTAGCGGCCTCCTACGAGCAGTACTTC.

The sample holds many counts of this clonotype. CDR3 protein: CASSLALGAHYGYTF. The CDR3 region has the DNA TGCGCCAGCAGCTTGGCCCTGGGGGCACATTATGGCTACACCTTC. The chain is built from TRBV5-1 and TRBJ1-2, with D tentatively TRBD1 (6 bases). This CDR3 has 15 amino acids. V was cut by 0 bases and J by 5 bases, with 14 bases left in between. Germline V gene lookup returns CDR1 SGHRS and CDR2 YFSETQ.

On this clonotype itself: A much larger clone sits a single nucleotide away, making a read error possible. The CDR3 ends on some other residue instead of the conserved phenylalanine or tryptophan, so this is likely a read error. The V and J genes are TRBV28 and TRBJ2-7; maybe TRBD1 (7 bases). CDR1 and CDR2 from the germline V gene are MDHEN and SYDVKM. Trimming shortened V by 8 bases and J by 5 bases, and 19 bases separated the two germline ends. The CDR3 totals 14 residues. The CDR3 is CASLSGGPEDEQYS. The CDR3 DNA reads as TGTGCCAGCCTATCAGGGGGGCCCGAGGACGAGCAGTACTCC.

CDR3 in amino acids: CSATSSESYNSPLHF. The CDR3 DNA follows: TGCAGTGCTACCTCATCGGAGTCCTATAATTCACCCCTCCACTTT. V and J are TRBV20-1 and TRBJ1-6, with no clear D. Trimming left V 4 bases short and J 1 base short, with 11 bases between. Germline values: CDR1 DFQATT, CDR2 SNEGSKA (reference sequence). There are 15 residues in the CDR3.

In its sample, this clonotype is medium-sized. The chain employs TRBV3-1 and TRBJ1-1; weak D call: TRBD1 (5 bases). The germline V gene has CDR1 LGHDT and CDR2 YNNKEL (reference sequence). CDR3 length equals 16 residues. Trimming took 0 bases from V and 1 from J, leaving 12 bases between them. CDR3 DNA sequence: TGTGCCAGCAGCCAAGAATCAGGGCAGTCGAACACTGAAGCTTTCTTT. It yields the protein CASSQESGQSNTEAFF.

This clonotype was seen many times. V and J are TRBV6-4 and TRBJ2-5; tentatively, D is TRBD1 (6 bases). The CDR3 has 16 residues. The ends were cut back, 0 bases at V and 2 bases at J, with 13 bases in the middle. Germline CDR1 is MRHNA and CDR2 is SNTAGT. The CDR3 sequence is CASSDSVDQGQETQYF. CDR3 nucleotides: TGTGCCAGCAGTGACTCGGTTGATCAGGGGCAAGAGACCCAGTACTTC.

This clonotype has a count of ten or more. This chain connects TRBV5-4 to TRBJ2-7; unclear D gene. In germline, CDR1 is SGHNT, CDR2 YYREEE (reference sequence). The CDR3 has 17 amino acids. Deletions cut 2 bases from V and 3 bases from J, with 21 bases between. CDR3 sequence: CASSLNSVVRPIYEQYF. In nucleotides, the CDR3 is TGTGCCAGCAGCTTAAATTCTGTTGTACGACCCATCTACGAGCAGTACTTC.

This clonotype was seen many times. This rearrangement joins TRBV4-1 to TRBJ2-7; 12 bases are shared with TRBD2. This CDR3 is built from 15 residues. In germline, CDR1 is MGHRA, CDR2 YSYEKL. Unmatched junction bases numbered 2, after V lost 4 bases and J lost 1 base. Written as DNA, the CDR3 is TGCGCCAGCAGCCGACTAGCGGGAGTATCCTACGAGCAGTACTTC. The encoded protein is CASSRLAGVSYEQYF.

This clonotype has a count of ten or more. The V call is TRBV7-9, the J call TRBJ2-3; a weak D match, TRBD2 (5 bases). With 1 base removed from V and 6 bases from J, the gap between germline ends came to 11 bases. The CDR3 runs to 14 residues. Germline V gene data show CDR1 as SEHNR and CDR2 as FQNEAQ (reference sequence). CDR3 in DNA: TGTGCCAGCAGCTTAGACCGTAGCGACGATACGCAGTATTTT. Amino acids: CASSLDRSDDTQYF.

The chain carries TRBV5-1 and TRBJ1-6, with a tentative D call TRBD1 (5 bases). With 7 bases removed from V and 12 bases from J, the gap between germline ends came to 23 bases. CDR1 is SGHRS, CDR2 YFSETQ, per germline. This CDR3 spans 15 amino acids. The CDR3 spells CASGVAGGTGRPLHF. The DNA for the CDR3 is TGCGCCAGCGGTGTGGCGGGAGGGACCGGGAGACCCCTCCACTTT.